This is a list of T cell receptor beta chains from one sample in a study of blood T cell repertoires in COVID-19. Clones were sequenced by immunoSEQ multiplex PCR, and TCRdb holds only the in-frame ones, with some missing. The sample comprises 35,000 to 45,000 clones, about nine tenths of which are singletons, and around 21% rests with the top ten. The sample consisted of peripheral blood. These receptor sequences come from a man aged 55 to 69 with acute or convalescent COVID-19. Both conserved end residues are part of each CDR3. The order of the fields is V gene, J gene, D gene, CDR3 protein. The D gene is left open where the match is weak.

>TRBV5-1|TRBJ2-2|NA
CASSFWTENTGELFF
>TRBV27|TRBJ1-5|NA
CASSPIGPGQPQHF
>TRBV14|TRBJ1-1|NA
CASSHDRHTEAFF
>TRBV6-2/TRBV6-3|TRBJ1-5|TRBD1
CASSPGTGWSNQPQHF
>TRBV10-1|TRBJ2-1|TRBD2
CASSEQVAGVVNEQFF
>TRBV5-1|TRBJ1-2|TRBD1
CASSPDRADGYTF
>TRBV19|TRBJ2-3|TRBD2
CASSIGLAGSDTQYF
>TRBV14|TRBJ2-1|NA
CASSQFLGSYNEQFF
>TRBV3-1/TRBV3-2|TRBJ2-2|NA
CASGRGRELFF
>TRBV18|TRBJ1-2|NA
CASSPEQETNYGYTF
>TRBV2|TRBJ1-2|NA
CASSDGSYFPF
>TRBV2|TRBJ2-7|TRBD1
CASTGGQGAYEQYF